These 18 T cell receptor beta chains originate from one sample sequenced in a study of regulatory T cells in long-lasting Graves disease (dated by TCRdb to about 2021). Interpreted using the paper, the time point label stands for: persistent/refractory GD, antithyroid drugs over 5 years with positive TRAb. RNA was extracted from PBMCs in TRIzol for both TCR sequencing and RNA sequencing. Libraries were constructed by multiplex PCR. Sequencing was performed on an Illumina HiSeq 4000. CDR3 regions were amplified by Arm-PCR with iRepertoire HTBI primers to construct TCR beta libraries. Through fastp at Q25 and MiXCR, TCRdb rebuilt clones from the public reads, retaining in-frame beta chains. Rows merge per CDR3 protein into single entries with the most common DNA and genes. The sample table records about 420,000 distinct CDR3 sequences; about a quarter of these occur just once. Clones ranked in the top ten supply around 24% of the sample.

The specimen was peripheral blood mononuclear cells (PBMCs), collected when the disease was refractory, from a patient treated with antithyroid drugs. These TCRs come from a female donor with Graves disease.

The table lists this clonotype with many counts. The V gene is TRBV20-1, the J gene TRBJ1-5; tentatively, D is TRBD1 (6 bases). The germline CDR1 and CDR2 sequences are DFQATT and SNEGSKA (reference sequence). The CDR3 consists of 13 residues. The V end lost 6 bases, the J end lost 1 base, and 10 bases lay between the germline ends. The CDR3, as DNA: TGCAGTGCCGTCAGGGGAAGCAATCAGCCCCAGCATTTT. Translating it yields CSAVRGSNQPQHF.

To note about this clonotype: An end of the junction differs from the germline gene, which may be a read error. The chain joins TRBV3-1 to TRBJ2-5, with 11 bases matching TRBD1. The CDR3 has 13 amino acids. Germline CDR1 LGHDT, CDR2 YNNKEL (reference sequence). This CDR3 reads CACRTGGLETQYF. The CDR3 DNA is TGTGCCTGCAGGACAGGGGGCCTGGAGACCCAGTACTTC.

As concerns this clonotype: It may be a read error: a sequence one base away is much more abundant. This chain links TRBV28 with TRBJ1-6; tentatively, D is TRBD1 (6 bases). The germline CDR1 and CDR2 sequences are MDHEN and SYDVKM. The CDR3 length is 14 residues. The CDR3 DNA reads TGTGCCTGCAGTACAGGGCTGGTCGGTTCACCCCTCCACTTT. This sequence encodes CACSTGLVGSPLHF.

This clonotype showed up just a few times. The CDR3 reads CASSYLADSNQPQHF. The DNA of the CDR3 is TGTGCCAGCAGTTATCTGGCTGATAGCAATCAGCCCCAGCATTTT. The gene calls are TRBV6-2 or TRBV6-3 and TRBJ1-5; D call uncertain. Looked up from germline, CDR1 is MNHEY and CDR2 is SVGEGT. Trimming shortened V by 3 bases and J by 0 bases, and 9 bases separated the two germline ends. The CDR3 length is 15 residues.

CDR3 DNA: TGTGCCAGCAGTTACTATGCAACAGGGGGAAACACTGAAGCTTTCTTT. Translating gives CASSYYATGGNTEAFF. The J gene is TRBJ1-1, the V gene TRBV6-2 or TRBV6-3, with 8 bases that match TRBD1. CDR1 and CDR2 (germline): MNHEY, SVGEGT. The ends lost 1 base at V and 2 bases at J; junction bases unmatched: 6. The CDR3 has 16 amino acids.

This clonotype was counted only a few times. The chain has TRBV20-1 and TRBJ2-2; TRBD2 matches at 7 bases. The germline gives CDR1 DFQATT, CDR2 SNEGSKA (reference sequence). Trimming removed 3 bases from V and 4 bases from J; junction bases left unmatched: 11. The CDR3 is 16 residues long. The CDR3 sequence is CSASSPREVITGELFF. The CDR3 nucleotides are TGCAGTGCTAGCTCACCCCGGGAGGTTATCACCGGGGAGCTGTTTTTT.

This clonotype was recorded many times. The chain joins TRBV2 to TRBJ2-2; the match to TRBD1 covers 9 bases. Germline V CDR1 and CDR2: SNHLY, FYNNEI. The CDR3 sequence is 13 residues long. V shed 11 bases and J 2 bases; nucleotides not matched to a gene: 3. CDR3: CAEGQGNTGELFF. DNA for the CDR3: TGTGCCGAGGGACAGGGCAACACCGGGGAGCTGTTTTTT.

This clonotype came up many times. The rearrangement joins TRBV28 to TRBJ2-2; D gene unclear. CDR3 length equals 12 residues. The V gene's germline CDR1 is MDHEN and CDR2 SYDVKM. Trimming removed 6 bases at V and 4 bases at J, with 6 bases between. Here the CDR3 DNA reads TGTGCCAGCAGCCTATTCACCGGGGAGCTGTTTTTT. Protein sequence: CASSLFTGELFF.

V gene TRBV29-1 combines with J gene TRBJ2-5, with D maybe TRBD2 (6 bases). This CDR3 spans 17 amino acids. Germline CDR1 reads SQVTM; CDR2 reads ANQGSEA. Trimming took 1 base from V and 4 from J, leaving 22 bases between them. The CDR3 sequence is CSVEGPLGLPGGETQYF. In DNA form, the CDR3 reads TGCAGCGTTGAAGGTCCCCTTGGGCTACCCGGGGGAGAGACCCAGTACTTC.

The chain has TRBV24-1 and TRBJ2-3, with D unresolved. Trimming took 9 bases from V and 1 from J, leaving 16 bases between them. There are 15 residues in the CDR3. Germline V lookup: CDR1 KGHDR, CDR2 SFDVKD. The CDR3 bases are TGTGCCACCTCAAGGCTCGTCAGCGGCACAGATACGCAGTATTTT. Translation gives CATSRLVSGTDTQYF.

This clonotype was counted only a few times. The chain is built from TRBV9 and TRBJ2-5; possibly TRBD2 for D (5 bases). Per the germline V gene, CDR1 is SGDLS and CDR2 is YYNGEE. The CDR3 extends over 13 amino acids. V lost 2 bases to trimming and J lost 5 bases, with 10 bases between them. CDR3 residues: CASSVGERETQYF. CDR3 nucleotides: TGTGCCAGCAGCGTCGGGGAGAGGGAGACCCAGTACTTC. The whole variable domain, filled in from reference TRBV9 and TRBJ2-5, reads DSGVTQTPKHLITATGQRVTLRCSPRSGDLSVYWYQQSLDQGLQFLIQYYNGEERAKGNILERFSAQQFPDLHSELNLSSLELGDSALYFCASSVGERETQYFGPGTRLLVL.

The chain carries TRBV18 and TRBJ2-6; D might be TRBD1 or TRBD2, each matching 6 bases. V was trimmed by 4 bases and J by 0 bases, leaving 13 bases between them. CDR1 and CDR2 (germline): KGHSH, LQKENI. This CDR3 region has 17 residues. CDR3 sequence reads: CASSQLAQGSGANVLTF. In DNA, the CDR3 is TGTGCCAGCTCACAACTAGCACAGGGCTCTGGGGCCAACGTCCTGACTTTC. The complete variable domain, with remaining parts taken from reference TRBV18 and TRBJ2-6, reads NAGVMQNPRHLVRRRGQEARLRCSPMKGHSHVYWYRQLPEEGLKFMVYLQKENIIDESGMPKERFSAEFPKEGPSILRIQQVVRGDSAAYFCASSQLAQGSGANVLTFGAGSRLTVL.

The table lists this clonotype with a few counts. The chain is built from TRBV4-3 and TRBJ2-6, with D hard to call. Looked up from germline, CDR1 is LGHNA and CDR2 is YSLEER. The CDR3 is 15 amino acids. With 0 bases removed from V and 3 bases from J, the gap between germline ends came to 6 bases. The CDR3 is CASSQDTVGANVLTF. For the CDR3, the DNA is TGCGCCAGCAGCCAAGACACAGTTGGGGCCAACGTCCTGACTTTC.

This chain connects TRBV5-6 to TRBJ2-2; D is perhaps TRBD2 (5 bases). This CDR3 has 13 amino acids. Germline values: CDR1 SGHDT, CDR2 YYEEEE. Trimming removed 4 bases at V and 6 bases at J, with 10 bases between. The CDR3 sequence: CASSVAGSGELFF. The CDR3 DNA sequence: TGTGCCAGCAGCGTCGCGGGCTCCGGGGAGCTGTTTTTT.

As for this clonotype: The CDR3 does not close with the conserved phenylalanine or tryptophan, likely indicating a read error. The rearrangement links TRBV20-1 to TRBJ2-7; 8 nucleotides match TRBD1. Germline CDR1 is DFQATT and CDR2 is SNEGSKA (reference sequence). The CDR3 spans 13 residues. After removal of 2 bases from V and 3 bases from J, the junction contained 3 bases not matched to a gene. The CDR3 sequence: CSARTGGFYEQYS. The CDR3 DNA reads as TGCAGTGCTAGAACAGGGGGGTTCTACGAGCAGTACTCC.

The sample holds many counts of this clonotype. A junction boundary mismatches the germline segment, possibly from a read error. The chain joins TRBV6-9 to TRBJ1-2, with a possible D match to TRBD1 (5 bases). The germline V gene has CDR1 MNHGY and CDR2 SVAAGI. The CDR3 has 12 amino acids. This CDR3 reads CASSYPQGISTF. CDR3 DNA: TGTGCCAGCAGTTACCCCCAGGGAATCTCCACCTTT.

The chain is built from TRBV9 and TRBJ1-6; TRBD1 matches at 7 bases. The CDR3 consists of 16 residues. The ends lost 3 bases at V and 0 bases at J; junction bases unmatched: 3. Germline V gives CDR1 SGDLS, CDR2 YYNGEE. CDR3 sequence reads: CASSASGGSYNSPLHF. CDR3 sequence (DNA): TGTGCCAGCAGCGCCTCAGGGGGCTCCTATAATTCACCCCTCCACTTT.

The chain links TRBV30 to TRBJ1-1, with D perhaps matching TRBD1 (5 bases). The CDR3 loop spans 12 amino acids. Germline CDR1 is GTSNPN and CDR2 is SVGIG (reference sequence). Trimming shortened V by 4 bases and J by 5 bases, and 11 bases separated the two germline ends. The CDR3 region has the DNA TGTGCCTGGATAAACGGGGGGACTGAAGCTTTCTTT. Its translation: CAWINGGTEAFF.